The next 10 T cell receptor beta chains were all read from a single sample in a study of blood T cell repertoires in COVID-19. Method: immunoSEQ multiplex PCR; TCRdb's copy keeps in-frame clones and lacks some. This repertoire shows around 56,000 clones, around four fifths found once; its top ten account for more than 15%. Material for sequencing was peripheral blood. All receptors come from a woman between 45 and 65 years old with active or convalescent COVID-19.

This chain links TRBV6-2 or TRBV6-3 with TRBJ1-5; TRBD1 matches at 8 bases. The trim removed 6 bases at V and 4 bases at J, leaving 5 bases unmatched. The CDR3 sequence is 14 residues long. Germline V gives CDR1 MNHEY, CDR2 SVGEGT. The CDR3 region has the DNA TGTGCCAGCAGCCAGGGACAGGTGAATCAGCCCCAGCATTTT. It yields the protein CASSQGQVNQPQHF.

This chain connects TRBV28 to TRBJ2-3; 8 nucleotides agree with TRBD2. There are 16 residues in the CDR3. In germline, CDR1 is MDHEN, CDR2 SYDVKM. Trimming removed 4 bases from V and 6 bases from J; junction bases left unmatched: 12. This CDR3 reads CASSSMAGGSSDTQYF. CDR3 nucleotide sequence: TGTGCCAGCAGTTCGATGGCGGGAGGATCGTCGGATACGCAGTATTTT.

The CDR3 sequence: CASSKGEGRGTQYF. The CDR3 region has the DNA TGTGCCAGCAGCAAAGGTGAGGGCCGGGGGACCCAGTACTTC. V usage is TRBV21-1 and J usage is TRBJ2-5; TRBD2, the D gene given by the table, was not confirmed from the DNA. TRBV21-1 is assigned pseudogene status. The CDR3 has 14 residues.

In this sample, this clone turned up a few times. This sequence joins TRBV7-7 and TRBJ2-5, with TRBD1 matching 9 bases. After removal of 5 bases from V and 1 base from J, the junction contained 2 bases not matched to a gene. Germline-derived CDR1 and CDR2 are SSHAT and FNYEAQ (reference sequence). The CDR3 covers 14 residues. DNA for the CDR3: TGTGCCAGCAGCCAGACAGGGGGCCAAGAGACCCAGTACTTC. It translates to CASSQTGGQETQYF.

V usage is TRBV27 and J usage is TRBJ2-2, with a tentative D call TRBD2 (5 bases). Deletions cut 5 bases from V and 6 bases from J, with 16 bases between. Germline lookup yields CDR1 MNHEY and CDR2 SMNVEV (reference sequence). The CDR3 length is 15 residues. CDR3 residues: CASSPRLVEAGELFF. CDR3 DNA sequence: TGTGCCAGCAGTCCCCGTTTGGTGGAGGCCGGGGAGCTGTTTTTT.

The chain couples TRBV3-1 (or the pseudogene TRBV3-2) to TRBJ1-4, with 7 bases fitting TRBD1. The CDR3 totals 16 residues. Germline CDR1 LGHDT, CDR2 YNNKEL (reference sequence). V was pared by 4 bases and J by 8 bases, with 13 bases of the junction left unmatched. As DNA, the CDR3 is TGTGCCAGCAGCCCCCGAGGGCTACAGGGGCCAGAAAAACTGTTTTTT. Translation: CASSPRGLQGPEKLFF.

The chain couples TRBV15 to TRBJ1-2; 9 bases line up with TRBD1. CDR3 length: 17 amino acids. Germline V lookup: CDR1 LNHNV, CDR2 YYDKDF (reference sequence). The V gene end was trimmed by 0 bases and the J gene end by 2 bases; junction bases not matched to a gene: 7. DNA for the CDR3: TGTGCCACCAGCAGAGATCATGGACAGGGGCCGAACTATGGCTACACCTTC. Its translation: CATSRDHGQGPNYGYTF.

DNA for the CDR3: TGTGCCAGCAGCTCTAGCGCGGTGACCGGGGAGCTGTTTTTT. Amino acids: CASSSSAVTGELFF. V is TRBV3-1 (or the pseudogene TRBV3-2) and J is TRBJ2-2; possibly TRBD2 for D (6 bases). Germline values: CDR1 LGHDT, CDR2 YNNKEL (reference sequence). Trimming cost V 5 bases and J 5 bases, with 12 bases left between them. This CDR3 spans 14 amino acids.

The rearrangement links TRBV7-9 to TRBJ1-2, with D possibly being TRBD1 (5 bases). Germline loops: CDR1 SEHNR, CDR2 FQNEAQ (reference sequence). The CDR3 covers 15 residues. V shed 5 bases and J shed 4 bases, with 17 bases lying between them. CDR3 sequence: CASSELDSWGYGYTF. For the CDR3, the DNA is TGTGCCAGCAGCGAATTAGACAGCTGGGGCTATGGCTACACCTTC.

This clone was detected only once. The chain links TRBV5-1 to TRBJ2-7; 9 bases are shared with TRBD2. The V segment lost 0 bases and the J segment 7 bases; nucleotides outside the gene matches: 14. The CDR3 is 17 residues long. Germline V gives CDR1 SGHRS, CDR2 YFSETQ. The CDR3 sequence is CASSLAVAGAGVGEQYF. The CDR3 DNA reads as TGCGCCAGCAGCTTGGCGGTAGCGGGAGCTGGGGTGGGGGAGCAGTACTTC.